The T cell receptor (beta chain) described here comes from a study of T cells in Graves' hyperthyroidism and ophthalmopathy. The CDR3 is made up of 15 amino acids. The V and J ends lost 7 bases and 2 bases respectively, with 14 bases between them. The germline CDR1 and CDR2 sequences are SNHLY and FYNNEI. Amplified TCR beta CDR3 regions derived from RNA transcripts. TCR CDR3 underwent first-round RT-PCR with the HTBI primer set. TCRdb re-derived calls from the multiplex PCR reads in MiXCR, one entry per CDR3 protein. The sample includes roughly 650,000 distinct CDR3 sequences, approximately 15% of them seen just once. A remark on this clonotype: Possible read error: a much larger clone is one base away.

This chain joins TRBV2 and TRBJ1-4; D perhaps matches TRBD1 (6 bases). Sequencing input: blood. The clonotype comes from a middle-aged woman with Graves' ophthalmopathy. CDR3 sequence: CASKYGGLTNEKLFF. The CDR3, as DNA: TGTGCCAGCAAATACGGGGGGCTCACTAATGAAAAACTGTTTTTT.